The 25 T cell receptor beta chains in this list originate from one sample, sequenced in a study of blood T cell repertoires in COVID-19. Generated by immunoSEQ multiplex PCR, the TCRdb table keeps only in-frame clones and is missing some. The sample has 150,000 to 200,000 clones, around nine tenths seen once. Sequencing input: peripheral blood. The receptors originated from a man between 18 and 35 years old with active or convalescent COVID-19.

J is TRBJ2-3 and V is TRBV27; TRBD1 agrees at 8 bases. Germline V CDR1 and CDR2: MNHEY, SMNVEV (reference sequence). The trim removed 5 bases at V and 0 bases at J, leaving 10 bases unmatched. This CDR3 contains 17 residues. The CDR3 nucleotides are TGTGCCAGCAGTGTAGAACGTCGGGACAGGAGCACAGATACGCAGTATTTT. Amino acids: CASSVERRDRSTDTQYF.

The chain employs TRBV11-2 and TRBJ2-5; 15 nucleotides agree with TRBD2. The CDR3 runs to 16 residues. The germline CDR1 and CDR2 sequences are SGHAT and FQNNGV. V was pared by 5 bases and J by 3 bases, with 4 bases of the junction left unmatched. The CDR3 spells CASSQGLAGGKETQYF. DNA of the CDR3: TGTGCCAGCAGCCAAGGACTAGCGGGAGGGAAAGAGACCCAGTACTTC.

This sequence joins TRBV28 and TRBJ1-5; 12 bases are shared with TRBD1. J was trimmed by 7 bases and V by 6 bases; bases with no gene match: 4. CDR1 MDHEN and CDR2 SYDVKM come from the germline V gene. This CDR3 contains 14 residues. The CDR3 DNA sequence: TGTGCCAGCAGGGGACAGGGGGCGGGACAGCCCCAGCATTTT. This sequence encodes CASRGQGAGQPQHF.

This chain connects TRBV5-1 to TRBJ2-3, with a tentative D call TRBD1 (7 bases). The CDR3 is 15 amino acids. CDR1 and CDR2 from the germline V gene are SGHRS and YFSETQ. V lost 4 bases and J lost 0, with 12 bases in between. The CDR3 spells CASSKEGQSTDTQYF. DNA for the CDR3: TGCGCCAGCAGCAAGGAGGGACAGAGCACAGATACGCAGTATTTT.

The V and J genes are TRBV10-3 and TRBJ2-7; 10 bases are shared with TRBD2. The germline V gene has CDR1 ENHRY and CDR2 SYGVKD. CDR3 length: 16 amino acids. Trimming took 0 bases from V and 6 from J; bases not matched to a gene: 8. The CDR3 DNA sequence: TGTGCCATCAGTGAGTCTCGGCTAGCGGGAGATCGCGAGCAGTACTTC. Translating it yields CAISESRLAGDREQYF.

The chain employs TRBV9 and TRBJ1-1, with 7 nucleotides matching TRBD1. After removal of 3 bases from V and 0 bases from J, the junction contained 8 bases not matched to a gene. The CDR3 runs to 16 residues. CDR1 and CDR2 from the germline V gene are SGDLS and YYNGEE. The chain's CDR3 is CASSAGQSLMNTEAFF. DNA for the CDR3: TGTGCCAGCAGCGCGGGACAGAGTCTCATGAACACTGAAGCTTTCTTT.

This chain connects TRBV19 to TRBJ1-3, with D perhaps matching TRBD1 (5 bases). The CDR3 sequence is 19 residues long. Trimming shortened V by 3 bases and J by 0 bases, and 21 bases separated the two germline ends. Germline V gene data show CDR1 as LNHDA and CDR2 as SQIVND (reference sequence). This chain's CDR3 is CASSILGQGVILSGNTIYF. The CDR3 bases are TGTGCCAGTAGTATCCTGGGGCAGGGTGTAATCCTCTCTGGAAACACCATATATTTT.

This clone was picked up one time. The chain employs TRBV6-5 and TRBJ1-5, with 7 bases fitting TRBD1. Looked up from germline, CDR1 is MNHEY and CDR2 is SVGAGI. The CDR3 is made up of 16 amino acids. The junction had 6 bases not matched to a gene; V was cut back by 2 bases and J by 2 bases. Written as DNA, the CDR3 is TGTGCCAGCAGTTACGAAGGGGGCTCGGGCAATCAGCCCCAGCATTTT. Residues: CASSYEGGSGNQPQHF.

This sequence joins TRBV30 and TRBJ1-1; tentatively, D is TRBD1 (5 bases). The germline V gene encodes CDR1 GTSNPN and CDR2 SVGIG (reference sequence). V was clipped by 2 bases and J by 6 bases, with 10 bases between them. The CDR3 covers 12 residues. The CDR3 sequence: CAWSPQVAEAFF. In DNA form, the CDR3 reads TGTGCCTGGAGTCCACAGGTAGCTGAAGCTTTCTTT.

CDR3 bases: TGTGCCATCAGGGGAGGGAACACTGAAGCTTTCTTT. Residues: CAIRGGNTEAFF. The chain carries TRBV10-3 and TRBJ1-1; D not certain. V lost 6 bases and J 1 base, leaving 6 bases between the germline ends. The CDR3 consists of 12 residues. Germline CDR1 reads ENHRY; CDR2 reads SYGVKD.

DNA of the CDR3: TGTGCCAGCAGCTTAGAGGGCAGAACCTACGAGCAGTACTTC. This gives the protein CASSLEGRTYEQYF. This chain connects TRBV11-3 to TRBJ2-7; D is undetermined. Trimming left V 0 bases short and J 2 bases short, with 8 bases between. The length of the CDR3 is 14 residues. The germline CDR1 and CDR2 sequences are SGHNT and YENEEA.

This rearrangement joins TRBV20-1 to TRBJ1-4, with a possible D match to TRBD1 (6 bases). Between the trimmed V and J ends, which lost 3 bases and 3 bases, there was a span of 14 bases. Per the germline V gene, CDR1 is DFQATT and CDR2 is SNEGSKA (reference sequence). This CDR3 contains 15 residues. The CDR3 is CSASSTGSANEKLFF. CDR3 nucleotide sequence: TGCAGTGCTAGTAGCACAGGGTCCGCTAATGAAAAACTGTTTTTT.

The genes are TRBV7-9 and TRBJ2-1, with a possible D match to TRBD1 (5 bases). V lost 1 base and J 5 bases, leaving 12 bases between the germline ends. CDR3 size: 15 residues. From germline, CDR1 is SEHNR and CDR2 FQNEAQ (reference sequence). The CDR3 nucleotides read TGTGCCAGCAGCTTAGTGGTAGGGGCTGACAATGAGCAGTTCTTC. This translates into CASSLVVGADNEQFF. Variable domain in full (rest from reference TRBV7-9 and TRBJ2-1): DTGVSQNPRHKITKRGQNVTFRCDPISEHNRLYWYRQTLGQGPEFLTYFQNEAQLEKSRLLSDRFSAERPKGSFSTLEIQRTEQGDSAMYLCASSLVVGADNEQFFGPGTRLTVL.

Here the CDR3 DNA reads TGCGCCAGCAGCGCCCCTCGGGGGGCAACTAATGAAAAACTGTTTTTT. Amino acids: CASSAPRGATNEKLFF. The genes are TRBV5-1 and TRBJ1-4; D might be TRBD1 (5 bases). This CDR3 region has 16 residues. V lost 4 bases and J lost 0, with 13 bases in between. The V gene's germline CDR1 is SGHRS and CDR2 YFSETQ.

This clone was detected only a few times. The rearrangement joins TRBV11-3 to TRBJ2-1; 8 nucleotides align to TRBD2. This CDR3 is built from 14 residues. CDR1 and CDR2 (germline): SGHNT, YENEEA. Losses at the gene ends were 5 bases for V and 7 bases for J; bases not matched to a gene: 7. DNA for the CDR3: TGTGCCAGCAGCCTACGGACTAGCATTAATGAGCAGTTCTTC. Residues: CASSLRTSINEQFF.

The rearrangement joins TRBV6-2 or TRBV6-3 to TRBJ1-5; 9 nucleotides match TRBD1. Trimming removed 0 bases from V and 4 bases from J; junction bases left unmatched: 7. CDR1 MNHEY and CDR2 SVGEGT come from the germline V gene. CDR3 length equals 17 residues. The CDR3 DNA is TGTGCCAGCAGTTACTCCCCCGGGACAGGGCTGAATCAGCCCCAGCATTTT. It yields the protein CASSYSPGTGLNQPQHF.

The chain couples TRBV19 to TRBJ2-1; 12 nucleotides agree with TRBD2. Germline CDR1 reads LNHDA; CDR2 reads SQIVND (reference sequence). The CDR3 extends over 17 amino acids. V gave up 9 bases and J gave up 0 bases; unmatched junction bases: 9. The CDR3 DNA reads TGTGCCAGCTCCCGGACTAGCGGGGACAGCTCCTACAATGAGCAGTTCTTC. This codes for CASSRTSGDSSYNEQFF.

The sample holds one count of this clone. This chain joins TRBV10-2 and TRBJ2-2; 8 nucleotides match TRBD1. V was pared by 7 bases and J by 1 base, with 5 bases of the junction left unmatched. The CDR3 consists of 15 residues. Germline-derived CDR1 and CDR2 are WSHSY and SAAADI. The CDR3 DNA reads as TGCGCCAGCAAGGGGACAGGCGGGAACACCGGGGAGCTGTTTTTT. The encoded protein is CASKGTGGNTGELFF.

The chain links TRBV7-2 to TRBJ1-4, with D possibly TRBD1 on 6 matching bases. Trimming removed 3 bases from V and 6 bases from J, with 14 bases in between. Germline V gives CDR1 SGHTA, CDR2 FQGNSA. This CDR3 comprises 15 residues. CDR3 region: CASSFPMGAYEKLFF. The CDR3 DNA reads as TGTGCCAGCAGCTTTCCGATGGGGGCTTATGAAAAACTGTTTTTT.

This clone was recorded only once. The chain couples TRBV23-1 to TRBJ1-5; 7 bases line up with TRBD1. TRBV23-1 is given ORF status, its function remaining uncertain. The CDR3 is 21 amino acids. V lost 2 bases and J lost 1; bases outside the gene matches: 20. The CDR3 nucleotides read TGCGCCAGCAGTCAAAGATCGGCTAGGGACAGATATTGTGGAAGCAATCAGCCCCAGCATTTT. Translated, it gives CASSQRSARDRYCGSNQPQHF.

This clone was observed a single time. The CDR3 DNA follows: TGTGCCAGCAGCCCAGGGGTGGGCTCCTACGAGCAGTACTTC. Amino acid sequence: CASSPGVGSYEQYF. The V gene is TRBV6-4, the J gene TRBJ2-7; possibly TRBD1 for D (6 bases). From germline, CDR1 is MRHNA and CDR2 SNTAGT. The CDR3 covers 14 residues. V lost 6 bases, J lost 0 bases, and 12 bases lay in between.

V usage is TRBV5-1 and J usage is TRBJ2-1; D possibly corresponds to TRBD1 (6 bases). Looked up from germline, CDR1 is SGHRS and CDR2 is YFSETQ. This CDR3 has 16 amino acids. Trimming took off 4 bases at V and 8 bases at J, with 22 bases between the two ends. The DNA for the CDR3 is TGCGCCAGCAGCCACGACCGGGACAAACGATGGGATGAGCAGTTCTTC. This codes for CASSHDRDKRWDEQFF.

This rearrangement joins TRBV7-3 to TRBJ2-2; 12 bases map to TRBD2. CDR3 length equals 16 residues. Germline V gene lookup returns CDR1 SGHTA and CDR2 FQGTGA. The trim removed 5 bases at V and 7 bases at J, leaving 8 bases unmatched. This chain's CDR3 is CASSPRLAGELGELFF. The CDR3, as DNA: TGTGCCAGCAGCCCCAGACTAGCGGGAGAACTCGGGGAGCTGTTTTTT.

V is TRBV9 and J is TRBJ1-2; D might be TRBD1 (5 bases). The germline V gene has CDR1 SGDLS and CDR2 YYNGEE. The CDR3 sequence is 14 residues long. Trimming took off 0 bases at V and 7 bases at J, with 13 bases between the two ends. The CDR3, as DNA: TGTGCCAGCAGCGTAGGGCAGGGATTTGCTGGCTACACCTTC. Protein product: CASSVGQGFAGYTF.

The chain carries TRBV18 and TRBJ2-5, with 12 bases lining up with TRBD2. CDR3 length: 13 amino acids. Trimming took 3 bases from V and 10 from J; bases not matched to a gene: 3. Per germline, CDR1 KGHSH and CDR2 LQKENI. CDR3 sequence (DNA): TGTGCCAGCTCACCGCCTAGCGGGAGGGACCAGTACTTC. This encodes CASSPPSGRDQYF.